This T cell receptor (beta chain) was profiled in a study of blood T cell repertoires in COVID-19. About the study: Samples of COVID-19 (acute and convalescent) were obtained from the United States, Italy and Spain.

Of note for this clone: This same CDR3 is encoded by further DNA sequences in the sample.

The germline V and J ends were trimmed by 1 base and 0 bases, with 6 bases remaining between them. This CDR3 region has 14 residues. Germline CDR1 LGHDT, CDR2 YNNKEL (reference sequence). In the original processing: Quantification of nucleated cells was approximated via reference gene primer amplification. Measured with immunoSEQ multiplex PCR; TCRdb has only the in-frame clones, and not every one. That table supplies the V and J calls and clone size; D and trimming were determined from the DNA. The sample consists of approximately 250,000 clones, 86% of them appearing once. This clonotype was sampled from a woman at least 80 years old with COVID-19, enrolled during active disease. Sequencing was performed on peripheral blood. The chain carries TRBV3-1 (or the pseudogene TRBV3-2) and TRBJ1-1; no clear D gene. Here the CDR3 reads CASSQAGVNTEAFF. The CDR3 coding sequence is TGTGCCAGCAGCCAAGCGGGAGTGAACACTGAAGCTTTCTTT.